These 16 T cell receptor beta chains were all obtained from the same sample, sequenced in a study of blood T cell repertoires in COVID-19. Clones were sequenced by immunoSEQ multiplex PCR, and TCRdb holds only the in-frame ones, with some missing. The sample holds about 87,000 clones, around nine tenths seen once. Specimen: peripheral blood. The receptors shown here come from a man in his forties with acute or convalescent COVID-19.

This chain joins TRBV14 and TRBJ1-1; TRBD1 might be the D (5 bases). Germline V gives CDR1 SGHDN, CDR2 FVKESK. V lost 7 bases and J lost 1, with 16 bases in between. The CDR3 contains 15 residues. This chain's CDR3 is CASTRASGSNTEAFF. The CDR3 nucleotides read TGTGCCAGCACCAGGGCATCGGGCTCGAACACTGAAGCTTTCTTT. Combining the CDR3 with reference TRBV14 and TRBJ1-1 gives the whole variable domain EAGVTQFPSHSVIEKGQTVTLRCDPISGHDNLYWYRRVMGKEIKFLLHFVKESKQDESGMPNNRFLAERTGGTYSTLKVQPAELEDSGVYFCASTRASGSNTEAFFGQGTRLTVV.

The count of this clone is one. The rearrangement links TRBV9 to TRBJ2-7; 14 bases line up with TRBD2. CDR3 length: 15 amino acids. Trimming removed 3 bases from V and 7 bases from J; junction bases left unmatched: 6. The germline V gene has CDR1 SGDLS and CDR2 YYNGEE. The CDR3 DNA is TGTGCCAGCAGCGCCGGGACTAGCGGGAGAGATGAGCAGTACTTC. Protein: CASSAGTSGRDEQYF.

The genes are TRBV6-2 or TRBV6-3 and TRBJ1-1, with D unresolved. Trimming took 5 bases from V and 0 from J, leaving 13 bases between them. The CDR3 contains 15 residues. Germline values: CDR1 MNHEY, CDR2 SVGEGT. The DNA for the CDR3 is TGTGCCAGCAGTAGACAAGGTCAGGTGAACACTGAAGCTTTCTTT. Its translation: CASSRQGQVNTEAFF.

The rearrangement joins TRBV6-5 to TRBJ1-2; D is possibly TRBD1 (6 bases). Germline CDR1 MNHEY, CDR2 SVGAGI. This CDR3 has 12 residues. V dropped 4 bases and J dropped 8 bases, with 11 bases sitting between them. Here the CDR3 reads CASSSTQGGYTF. CDR3 bases: TGTGCCAGCAGTTCCACCCAGGGGGGCTACACCTTC.

The V call is TRBV5-1, the J call TRBJ2-5, with D possibly TRBD1 on 5 matching bases. The CDR3 covers 13 residues. Germline assignment: CDR1 SGHRS and CDR2 YFSETQ. V was shortened by 2 bases and J by 5 bases, with 10 bases between the two germline ends. This CDR3 reads CASSFQGEETQYF. For the CDR3, the DNA is TGCGCCAGCAGCTTCCAGGGCGAGGAGACCCAGTACTTC.

This clone was recorded a few times. This chain joins TRBV4-2 and TRBJ2-3; TRBD1 is a possible D gene (6 bases). Per the germline V gene, CDR1 is LGHNA and CDR2 is YNFKEQ. CDR3 length: 15 amino acids. V lost 1 base and J 4 bases, leaving 12 bases between the germline ends. This chain's CDR3 is CASSQGTARADTQYF. The CDR3 DNA sequence: TGTGCCAGCAGCCAAGGGACAGCTCGGGCAGATACGCAGTATTTT.

V gene TRBV15 combines with J gene TRBJ2-3; perhaps TRBD1 as D (5 bases). The V gene lost 3 bases and the J gene lost 4 bases, with 11 bases spanning the gap. The CDR3 runs to 14 residues. Germline CDR1 reads LNHNV; CDR2 reads YYDKDF (reference sequence). The CDR3 protein is CATSRGRRADTQYF. The CDR3 DNA follows: TGTGCCACCAGCAGGGGGCGCCGGGCAGATACGCAGTATTTT.

This clone was seen only a few times. The V call is TRBV15, the J call TRBJ1-6; 7 nucleotides match TRBD1. The V segment lost 6 bases and the J segment 5 bases; nucleotides outside the gene matches: 4. Germline values: CDR1 LNHNV, CDR2 YYDKDF (reference sequence). The CDR3 extends over 14 amino acids. DNA of the CDR3: TGTGCCACCAGGGACAGGCGACATAATTCACCCCTCCACTTT. Amino acid sequence: CATRDRRHNSPLHF. Filled out from reference TRBV15 and TRBJ1-6, the complete variable domain reads DAMVIQNPRYQVTQFGKPVTLSCSQTLNHNVMYWYQQKSSQAPKLLFHYYDKDFNNEADTPDNFQSRRPNTSFCFLDIRSPGLGDTAMYLCATRDRRHNSPLHFGNGTRLTVT.

The V gene is TRBV30, the J gene TRBJ2-3, with 8 bases that match TRBD2. CDR1 is GTSNPN and CDR2 is SVGIG in the germline V gene (reference sequence). With 0 bases clipped from V and 2 bases from J, the junction kept 7 bases outside the gene matches. This CDR3 region has 16 residues. The CDR3 here is CAWSVDGGGHTDTQYF. The CDR3 nucleotides read TGTGCCTGGAGTGTGGATGGCGGGGGGCACACAGATACGCAGTATTTT.

The chain uses TRBV2 and TRBJ1-4; no definite D call. CDR1 SNHLY and CDR2 FYNNEI come from the germline V gene. The length of the CDR3 is 13 residues. V was clipped by 5 bases and J by 4 bases, with 8 bases between them. CDR3 in amino acids: CASSTEINEKLFF. CDR3 in DNA: TGTGCCAGCAGTACCGAGATTAATGAAAAACTGTTTTTT.

V usage is TRBV7-9 and J usage is TRBJ1-2, with D hard to call. The V gene's germline CDR1 is SEHNR and CDR2 FQNEAQ (reference sequence). The CDR3 consists of 13 residues. V lost 1 base and J lost 4, with 7 bases in between. Written as DNA, the CDR3 is TGTGCCAGCAGCTTAGACACCTCCTATGGCTACACCTTC. The encoded protein is CASSLDTSYGYTF.

Here the CDR3 DNA reads TGTGCCAGCAGCTTATCCGCTCATCAGGGGTATCGTCAGCCCCAGCATTTT. Protein: CASSLSAHQGYRQPQHF. The J gene is TRBJ1-5, the V gene TRBV6-2 or TRBV6-3, with TRBD1 as a possible D gene (6 bases). The CDR3 runs to 17 residues. V lost 6 bases, J lost 6 bases, and 24 bases lay in between. Germline CDR1 MNHEY, CDR2 SVGEGT.

The rearrangement joins TRBV11-2 to TRBJ2-7; 7 bases line up with TRBD1. This CDR3 spans 12 amino acids. CDR1 SGHAT and CDR2 FQNNGV come from the germline V gene. V shed 3 bases, J shed 7 bases, and the junction held 3 bases outside the gene matches. The CDR3 is CASSLTGWEQYF. The CDR3, as DNA: TGTGCCAGCAGCTTGACAGGGTGGGAGCAGTACTTC.

The chain links TRBV5-1 to TRBJ2-2, with 7 bases that match TRBD1. Per germline, CDR1 SGHRS and CDR2 YFSETQ. The ends lost 7 bases at V and 5 bases at J; junction bases unmatched: 8. The CDR3 is made up of 14 amino acids. The CDR3, as DNA: TGCGCCAGCGAGGGGTCAGGGGGAACCGGGGAGCTGTTTTTT. This gives the protein CASEGSGGTGELFF.

The chain couples TRBV20-1 to TRBJ1-1, with D perhaps TRBD1 (5 bases). CDR3 length equals 9 residues. Germline lookup yields CDR1 DFQATT and CDR2 SNEGSKA (reference sequence). Trimming cost V 5 bases and J 8 bases, with 6 bases left between them. This chain's CDR3 is CSAYREAFF. The CDR3 DNA sequence: TGCAGTGCTTACAGGGAAGCTTTCTTT.

This rearrangement joins TRBV7-9 to TRBJ1-1; D not certain. CDR3 length equals 13 residues. The germline V and J ends were trimmed by 7 bases and 1 base, with 10 bases remaining between them. The germline V gene has CDR1 SEHNR and CDR2 FQNEAQ (reference sequence). This CDR3 reads CASTFSPNTEAFF. The CDR3 DNA follows: TGTGCCAGCACCTTCTCCCCGAACACTGAAGCTTTCTTT.